The 25 T cell receptor beta chains given below trace back to one sample, sequenced in a study of neurological immune-mediated disorders. Described time point: technical triplicate 2. From the 5' RACE reads, TCRdb called clonotypes with MiXCR, one entry per CDR3 protein. Among about 55,000 distinct CDR3 sequences listed, about 24% were seen once. The material sequenced was PBMCs. The source is a man in his sixties with HTLV-1-associated myelopathy (HAM/TSP).

V and J are TRBV6-5 and TRBJ2-7, with 9 bases identical to TRBD1. This CDR3 contains 12 residues. Looked up from germline, CDR1 is MNHEY and CDR2 is SVGAGI. V lost 6 bases and J lost 12; bases outside the gene matches: 9. The CDR3 sequence: CASSKTGGGWYF. CDR3 nucleotides: TGTGCCAGCAGCAAAACAGGGGGCGGGTGGTACTTC.

The rearrangement links TRBV10-3 to TRBJ1-2, with 7 bases lining up with TRBD1. CDR1 ENHRY and CDR2 SYGVKD come from the germline V gene. The CDR3 covers 17 residues. The junction had 16 bases not matched to a gene; V was cut back by 4 bases and J by 5 bases. The CDR3 here is CAISGPQGGQNPYGYTF. As DNA, the CDR3 is TGTGCCATCAGTGGCCCTCAGGGGGGACAGAACCCATATGGCTACACCTTC.

The chain combines TRBV30 with TRBJ1-2; TRBD1 matches 10 bases. The germline V gene has CDR1 GTSNPN and CDR2 SVGIG (reference sequence). The CDR3 extends over 14 amino acids. The V segment lost 0 bases and the J segment 7 bases; nucleotides outside the gene matches: 5. The CDR3 coding sequence is TGTGCCTGGAGTGTACAGACAGGGGGCCGTGGCTACACCTTC. Translation: CAWSVQTGGRGYTF.

The gene calls are TRBV5-1 and TRBJ2-7; a weak D match, TRBD1 (6 bases). Per germline, CDR1 SGHRS and CDR2 YFSETQ. The length of the CDR3 is 11 residues. V lost 5 bases, J lost 7 bases, and 10 bases lay in between. This CDR3 reads CASRDGTEQYF. The CDR3 DNA follows: TGCGCCAGCAGGGACGGGACAGAGCAGTACTTC.

This clonotype was observed at least ten times. The chain is built from TRBV29-1 and TRBJ2-2; D gene uncertain. CDR3 length: 12 residues. From germline, CDR1 is SQVTM and CDR2 ANQGSEA. V lost 5 bases and J lost 4, with 8 bases in between. The DNA for the CDR3 is TGCAGCGTTTTAAAAGGCACCGGGGAGCTGTTTTTT. It encodes CSVLKGTGELFF.

This clonotype was seen ten or more times. V is TRBV29-1 and J is TRBJ2-3; 12 nucleotides align to TRBD2. The germline V gene has CDR1 SQVTM and CDR2 ANQGSEA. Losses at the gene ends were 3 bases for V and 2 bases for J; bases not matched to a gene: 3. This CDR3 has 15 amino acids. The CDR3, as DNA: TGCAGCGTTGAGACTAGCGGGAGTCCCACAGATACGCAGTATTTT. Translated, it gives CSVETSGSPTDTQYF.

This clonotype has ten or more counts. This chain joins TRBV29-1 and TRBJ2-1; a weak D match, TRBD2 (5 bases). CDR1 and CDR2 (germline): SQVTM, ANQGSEA. CDR3 length: 11 amino acids. CDR3 protein: CTKWKRYEQFF. CDR3 sequence (DNA): TGCACTAAATGGAAGCGGTATGAGCAGTTCTTC.

Comments on this clonotype: A much larger clonotype is one base distant, so this may be a read error. This chain uses TRBV5-1 with TRBJ2-2; tentative D call: TRBD1 (6 bases). There are 15 residues in the CDR3. Germline CDR1 and CDR2: SGHRS and YFSETQ. V lost 4 bases and J lost 3, with 13 bases in between. The CDR3: CASSHGAGDTGELFF. The DNA of the CDR3 is TGCGCCAGCAGCCATGGGGCAGGGGACACCGGGGAGCTGTTTTTT.

In its sample, this clonotype was seen many times. The gene calls are TRBV14 and TRBJ2-2; 9 bases line up with TRBD1. CDR3 length equals 18 residues. With V trimmed by 0 bases and J by 7 bases, 12 bases remained unmatched. Per germline, CDR1 SGHDN and CDR2 FVKESK. The chain's CDR3 is CASSQDIFRTGAGGELFF. The CDR3 DNA reads TGTGCCAGCAGCCAAGACATCTTCAGGACAGGGGCTGGCGGGGAGCTGTTTTTT. The variable domain in full, completed from reference TRBV14 and TRBJ2-2, reads EAGVTQFPSHSVIEKGQTVTLRCDPISGHDNLYWYRRVMGKEIKFLLHFVKESKQDESGMPNNRFLAERTGGTYSTLKVQPAELEDSGVYFCASSQDIFRTGAGGELFFGEGSRLTVL.

At least ten counts were recorded for this clonotype. This chain joins TRBV20-1 and TRBJ2-5; D is uncertain. Germline V lookup: CDR1 DFQATT, CDR2 SNEGSKA (reference sequence). The CDR3 has 13 amino acids. With 1 base removed from V and 2 bases from J, the gap between germline ends came to 8 bases. CDR3 sequence: CSARVLGQETQYF. The CDR3 DNA reads TGCAGTGCTAGAGTGCTGGGACAAGAGACCCAGTACTTC.

The J gene is TRBJ2-7, the V gene TRBV2; TRBD2 agrees at 7 bases. J was trimmed by 1 base and V by 8 bases; bases with no gene match: 8. CDR1 and CDR2 from the germline V gene are SNHLY and FYNNEI. The length of the CDR3 is 14 residues. This CDR3 reads CASGGGSGSYEQYF. The CDR3 DNA sequence: TGTGCCAGCGGCGGGGGTAGCGGATCCTACGAGCAGTACTTC.

In its sample, this clonotype was seen many times. The chain has TRBV6-6 and TRBJ2-3; perhaps TRBD2 as D (5 bases). The V end was cut by 2 bases, the J end by 2 bases, with 11 bases between. Germline V gene sequence: CDR1 MNHNY, CDR2 SVGAGI (reference sequence). The CDR3 loop spans 15 amino acids. Written as DNA, the CDR3 is TGTGCCAGCAGTTACCTTTCGGGAACCACAGATACGCAGTATTTT. This translates into CASSYLSGTTDTQYF.

In its sample, this clonotype was seen many times. This chain connects TRBV3-1 to TRBJ2-7; 9 positions agree with TRBD1. Trimming at V came to 7 bases and at J to 2 bases, leaving 9 bases not matched to a gene. The germline V gene has CDR1 LGHDT and CDR2 YNNKEL (reference sequence). This CDR3 comprises 15 residues. CDR3 coding DNA: TGTGCCAGCACTATCGGACAGGGGACGACCTACGAGCAGTACTTC. Translated: CASTIGQGTTYEQYF.

This clonotype was picked up many times. This chain links TRBV5-6 with TRBJ2-7; the match to TRBD2 covers 10 bases. This CDR3 is 18 amino acids long. CDR1 and CDR2 from the germline V gene are SGHDT and YYEEEE. With V trimmed by 4 bases and J by 3 bases, 16 bases remained unmatched. CDR3 in DNA: TGTGCCAGCAGCGCGACGGAGGAGCGGGAGGGCCCGTTCTACGAGCAGTACTTC. Translating gives CASSATEEREGPFYEQYF.

The chain employs TRBV5-1 and TRBJ2-1, with D possibly being TRBD1 (5 bases). Germline assignment: CDR1 SGHRS and CDR2 YFSETQ. The germline V and J ends were trimmed by 7 bases and 2 bases, with 13 bases remaining between them. This CDR3 spans 14 amino acids. The CDR3 region has the DNA TGCGCCAGCGCTGCCAGGGTCCCCTACAATGAGCAGTTCTTC. Its translation is CASAARVPYNEQFF.

This clonotype appeared many times. The V gene is TRBV18, the J gene TRBJ1-5; a possible D gene is TRBD1 (5 bases). The germline CDR1 and CDR2 sequences are KGHSH and LQKENI. This CDR3 region has 13 residues. Trimming removed 6 bases at V and 3 bases at J, with 9 bases between. CDR3 sequence: CASSGADNQPQHF. CDR3 DNA sequence: TGTGCCAGCTCTGGGGCAGACAATCAGCCCCAGCATTTT.

In this sample, this clonotype turned up a few times. The chain joins TRBV5-1 to TRBJ2-5; 10 bases map to TRBD2. V trimming: 1 base; J trimming: 1 base; junction bases outside the gene matches: 1. CDR1 is SGHRS, CDR2 YFSETQ, per germline. The CDR3 has 15 amino acids. Written as DNA, the CDR3 is TGCGCCAGCAGCTTGCTAGCGGGAGCCCAAGAGACCCAGTACTTC. It is translated as CASSLLAGAQETQYF.

This clonotype was picked up many times. This chain links TRBV5-1 with TRBJ1-4, with a weak D call TRBD1 (6 bases). The CDR3 has 14 amino acids. Trimming stripped 4 bases from V and 3 bases from J, with 10 bases between. The germline gives CDR1 SGHRS, CDR2 YFSETQ. The CDR3 DNA reads TGCGCCAGCAGCCCGGACAGAGCTAATGAAAAACTGTTTTTT. This encodes CASSPDRANEKLFF. The full variable domain, its missing parts supplied by reference TRBV5-1 and TRBJ1-4, is KAGVTQTPRYLIKTRGQQVTLSCSPISGHRSVSWYQQTPGQGLQFLFEYFSETQRNKGNFPGRFSGRQFSNSRSEMNVSTLELGDSALYLCASSPDRANEKLFFGSGTQLSVL.

This clonotype showed up many times. This chain joins TRBV5-1 and TRBJ2-7; D is tentatively TRBD1 or TRBD2 (5 bases each). The CDR3 length is 14 residues. The germline V gene encodes CDR1 SGHRS and CDR2 YFSETQ. The V end was cut by 4 bases, the J end by 4 bases, with 15 bases between. CDR3 in DNA: TGCGCCAGCAGCCCGGGACCAGATGCATACGAGCAGTACTTC. It codes for CASSPGPDAYEQYF.

This clonotype was observed at least ten times. CDR3 coding DNA: TGTGCCATCAGTCCTAGCGCCTCGAACACCGGGGAGCTGTTTTTT. This translates into CAISPSASNTGELFF. The gene calls are TRBV10-3 and TRBJ2-2, with D perhaps matching TRBD2 (6 bases). The germline gives CDR1 ENHRY, CDR2 SYGVKD. This CDR3 spans 15 amino acids. V lost 5 bases, J lost 0 bases, and 10 bases lay in between.

This clonotype was detected only a few times. The chain has TRBV28 and TRBJ1-2; the D gene is possibly TRBD1 (6 bases). Trimming cost V 2 bases and J 4 bases, with 17 bases left between them. The germline V gene has CDR1 MDHEN and CDR2 SYDVKM. The CDR3 loop spans 16 amino acids. The CDR3 DNA follows: TGTGCCAGCAGTTTAGGGGGGGCTCTTACTTCCTATGGCTACACCTTC. Its translation is CASSLGGALTSYGYTF.

The chain joins TRBV12-3 or TRBV12-4 to TRBJ2-2; D gene uncertain. Trimming pared 7 bases from V and 6 bases from J, leaving 9 bases between. The CDR3 loop spans 12 amino acids. The CDR3 region is CASTLTAGELFF. Written as DNA, the CDR3 is TGTGCCAGCACTTTGACCGCCGGGGAGCTGTTTTTT.

There are many counts of this clonotype. The chain carries TRBV5-1 and TRBJ2-7; D is possibly TRBD1 (6 bases). CDR3 length equals 14 residues. Germline-derived CDR1 and CDR2 are SGHRS and YFSETQ. Trimming stripped 1 base from V and 5 bases from J, with 13 bases between. CDR3 DNA: TGCGCCAGCAGCTTGTCCGGACAGACAAACGAGCAGTACTTC. Translated, it gives CASSLSGQTNEQYF.

This clonotype was counted many times. The rearrangement links TRBV7-9 to TRBJ2-1; D is perhaps TRBD2 (6 bases). Germline-derived CDR1 and CDR2 are SEHNR and FQNEAQ (reference sequence). The CDR3 has 14 residues. The germline V and J ends were trimmed by 5 bases and 11 bases, with 19 bases remaining between them. CDR3 residues: CASSPLGERVQQFF. In DNA form, the CDR3 reads TGTGCCAGCAGCCCCCTGGGGGAGCGGGTGCAGCAGTTCTTC. Complete variable domain (other parts from reference TRBV7-9 and TRBJ2-1): DTGVSQNPRHKITKRGQNVTFRCDPISEHNRLYWYRQTLGQGPEFLTYFQNEAQLEKSRLLSDRFSAERPKGSFSTLEIQRTEQGDSAMYLCASSPLGERVQQFFGPGTRLTVL.

This clonotype appeared many times. V is TRBV7-9 and J is TRBJ2-1; 7 bases are a match to TRBD2. Losses at the gene ends were 1 base for V and 0 bases for J; bases not matched to a gene: 12. This CDR3 contains 19 residues. Germline CDR1 is SEHNR and CDR2 is FQNEAQ (reference sequence). CDR3 DNA sequence: TGTGCCAGCAGCTTAGGACTAGCCCGGAAACCAAGCTCCTACAATGAGCAGTTCTTC. Its translation: CASSLGLARKPSSYNEQFF.